Listed below are T cell receptor beta chains from one sample, sequenced in a study of blood T cells in healthy people across ages. MiXCR, applied by TCRdb to the 5' RACE reads, yields one record per CDR3 protein. The table has about 760,000 distinct CDR3 sequences, roughly 56% seen once. Sequencing used blood. These receptors all come from a man in his forties in good health. Both conserved end residues are part of each CDR3. Fields, in order: D gene, V gene, J gene, clone size, CDR3 length, CDR3 protein, CDR3 DNA. A D gene is named only where the DNA matches it firmly. A row's size may be missing; if present it is once, few, many or a size class.

D gene: TRBD2
V gene: TRBV4-2
J gene: TRBJ2-1
clone size: once
CDR3 length: 16
CDR3 protein: CASSQVARSGINGQFF
CDR3 DNA: TGTGCCAGCAGCCAAGTCGCCCGAAGCGGGATAAATGGGCAGTTCTTC

D gene: NA
V gene: TRBV27
J gene: TRBJ2-3
clone size: NA
CDR3 length: 14
CDR3 protein: CASRNRMTRDTQYF
CDR3 DNA: TGTGCCAGCAGGAACAGGATGACGAGAGATACGCAGTATTTT

D gene: TRBD2
V gene: TRBV5-5
J gene: TRBJ2-7
clone size: NA
CDR3 length: 15
CDR3 protein: CASSALAGNSYEQYF
CDR3 DNA: TGTGCCAGCAGCGCCCTAGCGGGAAACTCCTACGAGCAGTACTTC

D gene: NA
V gene: TRBV7-9
J gene: TRBJ1-1
clone size: NA
CDR3 length: 16
CDR3 protein: CASSPVGFVEDTEAFF
CDR3 DNA: TGTGCCAGCAGTCCCGTGGGATTTGTTGAGGACACTGAAGCTTTCTTT

D gene: NA
V gene: TRBV5-4
J gene: TRBJ2-7
clone size: NA
CDR3 length: 11
CDR3 protein: CASSLGGMKYF
CDR3 DNA: TGTGCCAGCAGCTTGGGAGGGATGAAGTACTTC

D gene: TRBD2
V gene: TRBV7-2
J gene: TRBJ2-1
clone size: NA
CDR3 length: 15
CDR3 protein: CASSLSGSGHNEQFF
CDR3 DNA: TGTGCCAGCAGCTTAAGCGGGAGTGGCCACAATGAGCAGTTCTTC

D gene: TRBD2
V gene: TRBV27
J gene: TRBJ2-1
clone size: NA
CDR3 length: 16
CDR3 protein: CASSPLAGISYNEQFF
CDR3 DNA: TGTGCCAGCAGTCCTTTAGCGGGAATCTCCTACAATGAGCAGTTCTTC

D gene: NA
V gene: TRBV6-5
J gene: TRBJ1-5
clone size: NA
CDR3 length: 14
CDR3 protein: CVSSYSGQTQPQHF
CDR3 DNA: TGTGTCAGCAGTTACTCGGGGCAGACTCAGCCCCAGCATTTT

D gene: NA
V gene: TRBV20-1
J gene: TRBJ2-3
clone size: NA
CDR3 length: 14
CDR3 protein: CSARVPMDTDTQYF
CDR3 DNA: TGCAGTGCTAGAGTTCCTATGGATACAGATACGCAGTATTTT

D gene: NA
V gene: TRBV7-2
J gene: TRBJ2-2
clone size: NA
CDR3 length: 14
CDR3 protein: CASSGGVLIGELFF
CDR3 DNA: TGTGCCAGCAGCGGGGGAGTATTGATCGGGGAGCTGTTTTTT

D gene: NA
V gene: TRBV10-3
J gene: TRBJ2-7
clone size: few
CDR3 length: 14
CDR3 protein: CAISGRDRSYEQYF
CDR3 DNA: TGTGCCATCAGTGGACGCGACAGGTCCTACGAGCAGTACTTC

D gene: NA
V gene: TRBV20-1
J gene: TRBJ1-4
clone size: NA
CDR3 length: 13
CDR3 protein: CSALQVDNEKLFF
CDR3 DNA: TGCAGTGCACTACAGGTGGACAATGAAAAACTGTTTTTT

D gene: NA
V gene: TRBV5-1
J gene: TRBJ2-1
clone size: few
CDR3 length: 14
CDR3 protein: CASSLVGSHNEQFF
CDR3 DNA: TGCGCCAGCAGCTTGGTCGGCAGCCACAATGAGCAGTTCTTC

D gene: NA
V gene: TRBV28
J gene: TRBJ2-1
clone size: few
CDR3 length: 15
CDR3 protein: CASSLAVSGAKGQFF
CDR3 DNA: TGTGCCAGCAGTTTAGCGGTATCTGGGGCAAAGGGGCAGTTCTTC

D gene: NA
V gene: TRBV6-6
J gene: TRBJ2-2
clone size: NA
CDR3 length: 14
CDR3 protein: CASSPSGDAGELFF
CDR3 DNA: TGTGCCAGCAGCCCCTCGGGAGACGCCGGGGAGCTGTTTTTT

D gene: NA
V gene: TRBV19
J gene: TRBJ2-1
clone size: NA
CDR3 length: 13
CDR3 protein: CASSPRLYNEQFF
CDR3 DNA: TGTGCCAGTAGTCCACGACTGTACAATGAGCAGTTCTTC

D gene: TRBD2
V gene: TRBV7-2
J gene: TRBJ2-2
clone size: NA
CDR3 length: 16
CDR3 protein: CASRSDSGRVAGELFF
CDR3 DNA: TGTGCCAGCAGGTCCGATAGCGGGAGAGTGGCCGGGGAGCTGTTTTTT

D gene: NA
V gene: TRBV2
J gene: TRBJ2-7
clone size: few
CDR3 length: 11
CDR3 protein: CASSSGFEQYF
CDR3 DNA: TGTGCCAGCAGCTCAGGGTTCGAGCAGTACTTC

D gene: TRBD2
V gene: TRBV12-3/TRBV12-4
J gene: TRBJ2-2
clone size: NA
CDR3 length: 15
CDR3 protein: CASRPGGANTGELFF
CDR3 DNA: TGTGCCAGCAGGCCCGGGGGGGCGAACACCGGGGAGCTGTTTTTT

D gene: NA
V gene: TRBV4-1
J gene: TRBJ2-7
clone size: NA
CDR3 length: 15
CDR3 protein: CASSQDQGRAYEQYF
CDR3 DNA: TGCGCCAGCAGCCAAGATCAGGGGAGGGCCTACGAGCAGTACTTC

D gene: NA
V gene: TRBV5-1
J gene: TRBJ2-5
clone size: few
CDR3 length: 15
CDR3 protein: CASSWDGKLVETQYF
CDR3 DNA: TGCGCCAGCAGCTGGGACGGGAAGTTAGTGGAGACCCAGTACTTC

D gene: NA
V gene: TRBV9
J gene: TRBJ2-1
clone size: NA
CDR3 length: 14
CDR3 protein: CASSVTNSYNEQFF
CDR3 DNA: TGTGCCAGCAGCGTTACAAACTCCTACAATGAGCAGTTCTTC

D gene: NA
V gene: TRBV21-1
J gene: TRBJ1-2
clone size: NA
CDR3 length: 15
CDR3 protein: CASSKVRGWTGGYTF
CDR3 DNA: TGTGCCAGCAGCAAAGTTCGTGGCTGGACGGGGGGCTACACCTTC

D gene: NA
V gene: TRBV2
J gene: TRBJ1-5
clone size: NA
CDR3 length: 15
CDR3 protein: CAGKQGSGANQPQHF
CDR3 DNA: TGTGCCGGCAAGCAGGGCTCGGGGGCTAATCAGCCCCAGCATTTT

D gene: TRBD1
V gene: TRBV28
J gene: TRBJ1-5
clone size: NA
CDR3 length: 12
CDR3 protein: CASNRGEQPQHF
CDR3 DNA: TGTGCCAGTAACAGGGGGGAACAGCCCCAGCATTTT

D gene: TRBD2
V gene: TRBV28
J gene: TRBJ2-5
clone size: NA
CDR3 length: 10
CDR3 protein: CATTGGVQYF
CDR3 DNA: TGTGCCACCACGGGAGGGGTGCAGTACTTC

D gene: NA
V gene: TRBV6-1
J gene: TRBJ2-7
clone size: NA
CDR3 length: 16
CDR3 protein: CASSEYPLAGDYEQYF
CDR3 DNA: TGTGCCAGCAGTGAATATCCCTTGGCAGGGGACTACGAGCAGTACTTC

D gene: NA
V gene: TRBV27
J gene: TRBJ2-7
clone size: once
CDR3 length: 13
CDR3 protein: CSSSLRPRYEQYF
CDR3 DNA: TGTTCCAGCAGTTTACGTCCTCGCTACGAGCAGTACTTC

D gene: NA
V gene: TRBV27
J gene: TRBJ2-3
clone size: NA
CDR3 length: 12
CDR3 protein: CASSPRTSSQYF
CDR3 DNA: TGTGCCAGCAGCCCGCGAACGTCTTCGCAGTATTTT

D gene: NA
V gene: TRBV12-3/TRBV12-4
J gene: TRBJ1-2
clone size: NA
CDR3 length: 14
CDR3 protein: CASSSTEANYGYTF
CDR3 DNA: TGTGCCAGCAGTTCGACAGAAGCTAACTATGGCTACACCTTC

D gene: NA
V gene: TRBV9
J gene: TRBJ2-3
clone size: few
CDR3 length: 11
CDR3 protein: CASGGADTQYF
CDR3 DNA: TGTGCCAGCGGGGGGGCCGATACGCAGTATTTT

D gene: TRBD1
V gene: TRBV3-1
J gene: TRBJ2-1
clone size: NA
CDR3 length: 14
CDR3 protein: CASTRQGSYNEQFF
CDR3 DNA: TGTGCCAGCACCCGACAGGGTTCCTACAATGAGCAGTTCTTC

D gene: NA
V gene: TRBV7-3
J gene: TRBJ1-2
clone size: once
CDR3 length: 17
CDR3 protein: CASSRRSGGAQHYGYTF
CDR3 DNA: TGTGCCAGCAGCCGACGTAGCGGGGGGGCCCAGCACTATGGCTACACCTTC

D gene: NA
V gene: TRBV9
J gene: TRBJ2-6
clone size: few
CDR3 length: 15
CDR3 protein: CASSVEISGANVLTF
CDR3 DNA: TGTGCCAGCAGCGTAGAGATCTCTGGGGCCAACGTCCTGACTTTC

D gene: NA
V gene: TRBV7-2
J gene: TRBJ1-4
clone size: NA
CDR3 length: 13
CDR3 protein: CASSVRDLEKLFF
CDR3 DNA: TGTGCCAGCAGCGTCCGGGACCTCGAAAAACTGTTTTTT

D gene: NA
V gene: TRBV6-2/TRBV6-3
J gene: TRBJ2-7
clone size: NA
CDR3 length: 14
CDR3 protein: CATSVGSPSYEQYF
CDR3 DNA: TGTGCCACTTCTGTGGGCAGCCCTTCCTACGAGCAGTACTTC

D gene: TRBD1
V gene: TRBV2
J gene: TRBJ2-5
clone size: NA
CDR3 length: 15
CDR3 protein: CASSTRDRGQQTQYF
CDR3 DNA: TGTGCCAGCAGTACCCGGGACAGGGGGCAACAGACCCAGTACTTC

D gene: NA
V gene: TRBV27
J gene: TRBJ1-5
clone size: NA
CDR3 length: 11
CDR3 protein: CASGVNQPQHF
CDR3 DNA: TGTGCCAGCGGTGTGAATCAGCCCCAGCATTTT

D gene: TRBD2
V gene: TRBV5-5
J gene: TRBJ2-5
clone size: NA
CDR3 length: 15
CDR3 protein: CASSWTSGAQETQYF
CDR3 DNA: TGTGCCAGCAGCTGGACTAGCGGGGCCCAAGAGACCCAGTACTTC

D gene: NA
V gene: TRBV7-9
J gene: TRBJ1-2
clone size: NA
CDR3 length: 13
CDR3 protein: CASSLENLRGYTF
CDR3 DNA: TGTGCCAGCAGCTTAGAGAACCTGCGAGGCTACACCTTC

D gene: TRBD2
V gene: TRBV7-3
J gene: TRBJ2-3
clone size: NA
CDR3 length: 17
CDR3 protein: CASSYVSGGASADTQYF
CDR3 DNA: TGTGCCAGCAGCTACGTAAGCGGGGGGGCCTCAGCAGATACGCAGTATTTT

D gene: NA
V gene: TRBV7-9
J gene: TRBJ2-7
clone size: NA
CDR3 length: 13
CDR3 protein: CASSYGQKVGQYF
CDR3 DNA: TGTGCCAGCAGCTACGGCCAAAAGGTCGGCCAGTACTTC